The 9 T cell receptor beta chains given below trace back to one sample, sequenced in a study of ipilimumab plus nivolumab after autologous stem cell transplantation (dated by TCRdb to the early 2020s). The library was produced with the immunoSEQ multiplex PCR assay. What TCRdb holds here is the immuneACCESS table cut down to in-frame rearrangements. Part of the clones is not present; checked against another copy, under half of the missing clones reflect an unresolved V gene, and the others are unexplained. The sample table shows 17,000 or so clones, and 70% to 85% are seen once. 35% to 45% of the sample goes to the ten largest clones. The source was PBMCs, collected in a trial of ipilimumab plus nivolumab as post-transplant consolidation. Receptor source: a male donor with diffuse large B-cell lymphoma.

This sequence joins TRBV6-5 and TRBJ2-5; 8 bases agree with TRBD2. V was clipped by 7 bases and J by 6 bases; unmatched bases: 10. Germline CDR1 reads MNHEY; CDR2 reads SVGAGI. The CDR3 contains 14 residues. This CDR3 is CASKKIERGKTQYF. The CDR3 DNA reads TGTGCCAGCAAAAAGATAGAGCGGGGGAAGACCCAGTACTTC.

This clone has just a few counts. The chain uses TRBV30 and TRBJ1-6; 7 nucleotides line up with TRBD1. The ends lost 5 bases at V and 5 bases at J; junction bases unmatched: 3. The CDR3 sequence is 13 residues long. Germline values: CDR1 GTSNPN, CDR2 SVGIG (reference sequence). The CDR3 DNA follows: TGTGCCTGGTCGACAGGGAATAATTCACCCCTCCACTTT. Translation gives CAWSTGNNSPLHF.

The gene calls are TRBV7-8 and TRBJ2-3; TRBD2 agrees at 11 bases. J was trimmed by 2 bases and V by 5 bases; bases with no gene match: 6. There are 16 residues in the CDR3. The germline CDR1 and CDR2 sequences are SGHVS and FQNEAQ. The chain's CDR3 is CASSPGLAGFTDTQYF. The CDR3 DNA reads TGTGCCAGCAGCCCCGGACTAGCGGGCTTCACAGATACGCAGTATTTT. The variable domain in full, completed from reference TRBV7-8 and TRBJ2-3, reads GAGVSQSPRYKVAKRGQDVALRCDPISGHVSLFWYQQALGQGPEFLTYFQNEAQLDKSGLPSDRFFAERPEGSVSTLKIQRTQQEDSAVYLCASSPGLAGFTDTQYFGPGTRLTVL.

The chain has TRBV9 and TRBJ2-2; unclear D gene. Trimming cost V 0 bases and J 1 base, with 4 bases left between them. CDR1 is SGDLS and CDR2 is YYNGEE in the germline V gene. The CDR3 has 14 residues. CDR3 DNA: TGTGCCAGCAGCGTAGGGCGGAACACCGGGGAGCTGTTTTTT. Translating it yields CASSVGRNTGELFF. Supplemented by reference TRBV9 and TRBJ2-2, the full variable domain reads DSGVTQTPKHLITATGQRVTLRCSPRSGDLSVYWYQQSLDQGLQFLIQYYNGEERAKGNILERFSAQQFPDLHSELNLSSLELGDSALYFCASSVGRNTGELFFGEGSRLTVL.

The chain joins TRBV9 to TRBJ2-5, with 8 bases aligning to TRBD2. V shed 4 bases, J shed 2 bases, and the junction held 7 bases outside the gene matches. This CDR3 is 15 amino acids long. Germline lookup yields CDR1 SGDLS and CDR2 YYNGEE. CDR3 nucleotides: TGTGCCAGCAGCCCGGGGGTAGCGGGACAAGAGACCCAGTACTTC. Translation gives CASSPGVAGQETQYF.

The CDR3 nucleotides read TGTGCCAGCTCACCGGGAACAGGGGGCTTGGAGACCCAGTACTTC. This gives the protein CASSPGTGGLETQYF. V usage is TRBV18 and J usage is TRBJ2-5; TRBD1 agrees at 9 bases. CDR3 length: 15 amino acids. V was clipped by 3 bases and J by 5 bases; unmatched bases: 7. Germline values: CDR1 KGHSH, CDR2 LQKENI.

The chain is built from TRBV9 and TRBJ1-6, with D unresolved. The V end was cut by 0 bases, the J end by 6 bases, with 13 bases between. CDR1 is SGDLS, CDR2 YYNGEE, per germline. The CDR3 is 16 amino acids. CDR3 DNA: TGTGCCAGCAGCGTAGGCCCGCTGATAATTAATTCACCCCTCCACTTT. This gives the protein CASSVGPLIINSPLHF.

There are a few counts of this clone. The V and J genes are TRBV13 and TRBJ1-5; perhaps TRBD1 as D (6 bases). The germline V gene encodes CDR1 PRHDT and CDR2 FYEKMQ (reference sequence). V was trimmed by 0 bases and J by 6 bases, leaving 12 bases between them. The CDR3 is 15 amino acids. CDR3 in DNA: TGTGCCAGCAGCTTAGGCCGAGGCAGGGGTCAGCCCCAGCATTTT. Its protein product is CASSLGRGRGQPQHF. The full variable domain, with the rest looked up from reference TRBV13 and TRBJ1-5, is AAGVIQSPRHLIKEKRETATLKCYPIPRHDTVYWYQQGPGQDPQFLISFYEKMQSDKGSIPDRFSAQQFSDYHSELNMSSLELGDSALYFCASSLGRGRGQPQHFGDGTRLSIL.

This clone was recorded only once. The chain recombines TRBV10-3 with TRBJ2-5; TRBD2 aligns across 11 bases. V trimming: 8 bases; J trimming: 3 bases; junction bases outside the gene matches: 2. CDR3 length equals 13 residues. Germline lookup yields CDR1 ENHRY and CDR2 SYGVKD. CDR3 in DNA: TGTGCCATCTCGACTAGCGGGGAAGAGACCCAGTACTTC. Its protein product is CAISTSGEETQYF.